These T cell receptor beta chains were read from a single sample in a study of cytotoxic CD8 clonotypes in ibrutinib-treated CLL. The method was immunoSEQ multiplex PCR; TCRdb's version includes in-frame clones alone and lacks a portion of them. Of 120,000 to 150,000 clones in the sample, roughly 77% were seen once. The sample in question was PBMCs, obtained after 12 months of ibrutinib treatment. The receptors shown here come from a human donor with chronic lymphocytic leukemia. The CDR3 runs from the conserved cysteine through the conserved F or W. The order of the fields is J gene, D gene, clone size, V gene, CDR3 protein, CDR3 DNA. A D gene is named only where the DNA matches it firmly. Size is omitted from some rows. Given values are once, few, many or a class for expanded clones.

J: TRBJ2-5; D: TRBD2; size: .; V: TRBV11-2; CDR3: CASSFYTSGGQETQYF; DNA: TGTGCCAGCAGCTTCTATACTAGCGGGGGACAAGAGACCCAGTACTTC
J: TRBJ2-7; D: .; size: .; V: TRBV12-5; CDR3: CASGLVLWEAPYEQYF; DNA: TGTGCTAGTGGTTTGGTATTGTGGGAGGCTCCCTACGAGCAGTACTTC
J: TRBJ2-7; D: TRBD1; size: .; V: TRBV5-6; CDR3: CASSPGTGGEQYF; DNA: TGTGCCAGCAGCCCGGGGACAGGGGGCGAGCAGTACTTC
J: TRBJ2-7; D: TRBD2; size: .; V: TRBV7-6; CDR3: CASSLFSGGSYEQYF; DNA: TGTGCCAGCAGTTTGTTTAGCGGGGGCTCCTACGAGCAGTACTTC
J: TRBJ1-4; D: .; size: .; V: TRBV18; CDR3: CASSETREKRVFF; DNA: TGTGCCAGCTCGGAAACACGGGAGAAAAGGGTGTTTTTT
J: TRBJ1-4; D: .; size: few; V: TRBV2; CDR3: CASSEIEKLFF; DNA: TGTGCCAGCAGTGAGATAGAAAAACTGTTTTTT
J: TRBJ2-2; D: .; size: .; V: TRBV18; CDR3: CASSPRSPPNTGELFF; DNA: TGTGCCAGCTCACCACGATCCCCACCGAACACCGGGGAGCTGTTTTTT
J: TRBJ2-7; D: .; size: .; V: TRBV2; CDR3: CASSEVSVSYEQYF; DNA: TGTGCCAGCAGTGAAGTGAGCGTTTCCTACGAGCAGTACTTC
J: TRBJ2-7; D: .; size: .; V: TRBV11-3; CDR3: CASSLLGGEVYEQYF; DNA: TGTGCCAGCAGCTTACTAGGGGGAGAAGTATACGAGCAGTACTTC
J: TRBJ2-7; D: TRBD2; size: .; V: TRBV5-1; CDR3: CASSLGSIGWGLAGETYEQYF; DNA: TGCGCCAGCAGCTTGGGGTCCATTGGGTGGGGACTAGCGGGTGAAACCTACGAGCAGTACTTC
J: TRBJ1-1; D: TRBD1; size: .; V: TRBV19; CDR3: CASSTGQGGTEAFF; DNA: TGTGCCAGTAGTACGGGACAGGGGGGCACTGAAGCTTTCTTT
J: TRBJ1-6; D: TRBD1; size: .; V: TRBV28; CDR3: CASSFHGTANSPLHF; DNA: TGTGCCAGCAGTTTTCACGGGACAGCTAATTCACCCCTCCACTTT
J: TRBJ1-3; D: TRBD1; size: .; V: TRBV30; CDR3: CAWQGVSDGNTIYF; DNA: TGTGCCTGGCAGGGGGTATCGGATGGAAACACCATATATTTT
J: TRBJ2-3; D: .; size: .; V: TRBV11-2; CDR3: CASSQVGGTDTQYF; DNA: TGTGCCAGCAGCCAGGTCGGAGGCACAGATACGCAGTATTTT
J: TRBJ1-4; D: TRBD1; size: .; V: TRBV18; CDR3: CASSPETGANEKLFF; DNA: TGTGCCAGCTCACCTGAAACAGGGGCTAATGAAAAACTGTTTTTT
J: TRBJ2-1; D: TRBD2; size: .; V: TRBV27; CDR3: CASSPGGVNNEQFF; DNA: TGTGCCAGCAGCCCGGGGGGGGTGAACAATGAGCAGTTCTTC
J: TRBJ2-7; D: .; size: .; V: TRBV19; CDR3: CASSIDRQSYEQYF; DNA: TGTGCCAGTAGTATAGATAGACAGTCCTACGAGCAGTACTTC
J: TRBJ2-5; D: .; size: .; V: TRBV2; CDR3: CASKYGQGTRQETQYF; DNA: TGTGCCAGCAAGTATGGGCAGGGGACGCGGCAAGAGACCCAGTACTTC
J: TRBJ2-1; D: .; size: .; V: TRBV11-2; CDR3: CASSLATGSYNEQFF; DNA: TGTGCCAGCAGCCTAGCCACGGGATCCTACAATGAGCAGTTCTTC
J: TRBJ2-7; D: TRBD1; size: .; V: TRBV7-2; CDR3: CASSLDRGGRSEQYF; DNA: TGTGCCAGCAGCCTTGACAGGGGGGGTCGTAGTGAGCAGTACTTC
J: TRBJ2-7; D: TRBD2; size: .; V: TRBV30; CDR3: CAWGFEAGGGEQYF; DNA: TGTGCCTGGGGTTTCGAAGCGGGAGGGGGCGAGCAGTACTTC
J: TRBJ2-3; D: .; size: .; V: TRBV30; CDR3: CAWSFGTDTQYF; DNA: TGTGCCTGGAGTTTTGGCACAGATACGCAGTATTTT
J: TRBJ1-1; D: .; size: once; V: TRBV18; CDR3: CASSQDGWTEAFF; DNA: TGTGCCAGCTCTCAGGACGGTTGGACTGAAGCTTTCTTT
J: TRBJ1-2; D: TRBD1; size: many; V: TRBV19; CDR3: CASSILGTVSNYGYTF; DNA: TGTGCCAGTAGTATTCTCGGGACAGTTAGCAACTATGGCTACACCTTC
J: TRBJ2-7; D: .; size: .; V: TRBV9; CDR3: CASSVGEAVSYEQYF; DNA: TGTGCCAGCAGCGTAGGGGAGGCAGTCTCCTACGAGCAGTACTTC
J: TRBJ1-2; D: .; size: .; V: TRBV7-8; CDR3: CASSPPGGGYYGYTF; DNA: TGTGCCAGCAGCCCACCTGGAGGGGGGTACTATGGCTACACCTTC
J: TRBJ2-7; D: .; size: .; V: TRBV7-9; CDR3: CASSLVGRNYEQYF; DNA: TGTGCCAGCAGCTTAGTCGGCCGAAACTACGAGCAGTACTTC
J: TRBJ2-3; D: TRBD2; size: few; V: TRBV4-2; CDR3: CASSQWPSGGVYTDTQYF; DNA: TGTGCCAGCAGCCAATGGCCTAGCGGGGGAGTATACACAGATACGCAGTATTTT
J: TRBJ2-3; D: .; size: few; V: TRBV7-9; CDR3: CASSLVRGSTDTQYF; DNA: TGTGCCAGCAGCTTAGTACGGGGGAGCACAGATACGCAGTATTTT
J: TRBJ2-3; D: .; size: many; V: TRBV7-9; CDR3: CASSLGQILFWDTQYF; DNA: TGTGCCAGCAGCTTAGGACAGATCCTCTTTTGGGATACGCAGTATTTT
J: TRBJ2-6; D: .; size: .; V: TRBV4-1; CDR3: CASSQESAGANVLTF; DNA: TGCGCCAGCAGCCAAGAGTCAGCTGGGGCCAACGTCCTGACTTTC
J: TRBJ1-4; D: .; size: .; V: TRBV30; CDR3: CAWSVGVSATNEKLFF; DNA: TGTGCCTGGAGTGTAGGTGTCAGTGCAACTAATGAAAAACTGTTTTTT
J: TRBJ2-7; D: .; size: .; V: TRBV6-5; CDR3: CASRKGRAYEQYF; DNA: TGTGCCAGCAGGAAGGGCAGAGCCTACGAGCAGTACTTC
J: TRBJ2-6; D: .; size: .; V: TRBV7-9; CDR3: CASSLDREVPGANVLTF; DNA: TGTGCCAGCAGCTTAGACAGGGAGGTACCTGGGGCCAACGTCCTGACTTTC
J: TRBJ1-2; D: .; size: .; V: TRBV6-1; CDR3: CASSESGGYGYTF; DNA: TGTGCCAGCAGTGAATCGGGGGGTTATGGCTACACCTTC
J: TRBJ1-2; D: TRBD1; size: many; V: TRBV11-3; CDR3: CASSLGIGGNYGYTF; DNA: TGTGCCAGCAGCTTAGGGATAGGGGGCAACTATGGCTACACCTTC
J: TRBJ1-1; D: .; size: .; V: TRBV7-8; CDR3: CASSLGMNTEAFF; DNA: TGTGCCAGCAGCTTAGGAATGAACACTGAAGCTTTCTTT
J: TRBJ2-5; D: TRBD1; size: .; V: TRBV11-1; CDR3: CASSLETGWRETQYF; DNA: TGTGCCAGCAGCTTAGAGACAGGGTGGAGAGAGACCCAGTACTTC
J: TRBJ2-7; D: .; size: .; V: TRBV11-2; CDR3: CASSAFGFSMVNEQYF; DNA: TGTGCCAGCAGCGCCTTTGGGTTTTCGATGGTGAACGAGCAGTACTTC
J: TRBJ2-7; D: TRBD1; size: .; V: TRBV5-4; CDR3: CASSIGPGQGNGEQYF; DNA: TGTGCCAGCAGCATTGGACCGGGACAGGGGAACGGCGAGCAGTACTTC
J: TRBJ2-7; D: TRBD2; size: .; V: TRBV28; CDR3: CASATGGDYEQYF; DNA: TGTGCCAGCGCGACCGGGGGGGACTACGAGCAGTACTTC
J: TRBJ1-1; D: .; size: .; V: TRBV29-1; CDR3: CSVEDAGYTEAFF; DNA: TGCAGCGTTGAAGATGCGGGGTATACTGAAGCTTTCTTT
J: TRBJ2-5; D: .; size: .; V: TRBV7-9; CDR3: CASSALGVSETQYF; DNA: TGTGCCAGCAGCGCCTTGGGAGTTTCCGAGACCCAGTACTTC
J: TRBJ1-1; D: .; size: .; V: TRBV7-9; CDR3: CASSTEVGAENTEAFF; DNA: TGTGCCAGCAGCACAGAGGTGGGGGCGGAGAACACTGAAGCTTTCTTT
J: TRBJ2-5; D: TRBD2; size: .; V: TRBV9; CDR3: CASSGAGEGETQYF; DNA: TGTGCCAGCAGCGGGGCGGGAGAAGGGGAGACCCAGTACTTC
J: TRBJ1-2; D: .; size: .; V: TRBV30; CDR3: CAWSYRQNYGYTF; DNA: TGTGCCTGGAGCTATCGGCAGAACTATGGCTACACCTTC
J: TRBJ2-2; D: .; size: .; V: TRBV6-4; CDR3: CASRLSTDTNTGELFF; DNA: TGTGCCAGCAGACTGTCGACAGATACGAACACCGGGGAGCTGTTTTTT
J: TRBJ1-6; D: TRBD1; size: .; V: TRBV6-5; CDR3: CASRGTVYNSPLHF; DNA: TGTGCCAGCAGAGGGACAGTTTATAATTCACCCCTCCACTTT
J: TRBJ1-5; D: TRBD1; size: .; V: TRBV28; CDR3: CASTPGQGITSNQPQHF; DNA: TGTGCCAGCACTCCGGGACAGGGGATTACTAGCAATCAGCCCCAGCATTTT
J: TRBJ2-1; D: .; size: .; V: TRBV5-1; CDR3: CASTPNGEPNNEQFF; DNA: TGCGCCAGCACACCAAATGGAGAGCCCAACAATGAGCAGTTCTTC
J: TRBJ2-3; D: TRBD2; size: .; V: TRBV7-3; CDR3: CASSLLAGASDTQYF; DNA: TGTGCCAGCAGCTTGCTAGCGGGAGCCTCAGATACGCAGTATTTT
J: TRBJ1-2; D: .; size: .; V: TRBV5-1; CDR3: CASTPAGAQGYTF; DNA: TGCGCCAGCACCCCAGCGGGGGCGCAAGGCTACACCTTC
J: TRBJ1-6; D: .; size: .; V: TRBV19; CDR3: CASSIWGESDKSPLHF; DNA: TGTGCCAGTAGTATATGGGGGGAATCCGACAAATCACCCCTCCACTTT
J: TRBJ2-7; D: .; size: .; V: TRBV18; CDR3: CASSLAIGAYEQYF; DNA: TGTGCCAGCTCACTAGCGATAGGAGCCTACGAGCAGTACTTC
J: TRBJ1-2; D: .; size: many; V: TRBV6-5; CDR3: CASSLTGGYGYTF; DNA: TGTGCCAGCAGTTTGACAGGCGGCTATGGCTACACCTTC
J: TRBJ2-2; D: .; size: .; V: TRBV2; CDR3: CASRDRPNTGELFF; DNA: TGTGCCAGCAGGGACAGACCGAACACCGGGGAGCTGTTTTTT
J: TRBJ2-1; D: .; size: .; V: TRBV30; CDR3: CAWSIRGRVLDNEQFF; DNA: TGTGCCTGGAGTATAAGGGGGAGGGTCCTAGACAATGAGCAGTTCTTC
J: TRBJ2-5; D: TRBD2; size: once; V: TRBV29-1; CDR3: CSVRWRDLAGETQYF; DNA: TGCAGCGTTCGCTGGAGGGACCTAGCGGGAGAGACCCAGTACTTC
J: TRBJ2-3; D: TRBD2; size: .; V: TRBV30; CDR3: CAWSLGLEPDTQYF; DNA: TGTGCCTGGAGTCTCGGACTAGAGCCAGATACGCAGTATTTT